Below, 6 T cell receptor beta chains from the same sample are listed, as sequenced in a study of PD-L1 blockade in urothelial cancer. Measured with immunoSEQ multiplex PCR; TCRdb has only the in-frame clones, and not every one. The top ten hold around 20% of the sample, which has 37,000 or so clones, approximately 80% seen once. Sequences were derived from PBMCs, sampled around atezolizumab (anti-PD-L1) treatment. The receptor source for this set is a man between 60 and 75 years old with urothelial cancer.

V is TRBV19 and J is TRBJ1-5, with D unclear. This CDR3 is 15 amino acids long. The germline CDR1 and CDR2 sequences are LNHDA and SQIVND (reference sequence). With 3 bases removed from V and 0 bases from J, the gap between germline ends came to 9 bases. CDR3 sequence reads: CASSIGPSSNQPQHF. CDR3 DNA: TGTGCCAGTAGTATCGGTCCGAGTAGCAATCAGCCCCAGCATTTT.

This clone was counted a few times. The J gene is TRBJ2-7, the V gene TRBV30, with 10 nucleotides matching TRBD1. CDR1 and CDR2 (germline): GTSNPN, SVGIG (reference sequence). The length of the CDR3 is 12 residues. Germline trimming cut 6 bases from V and 10 bases from J; bases unmatched to any gene: 9. CDR3 sequence: CACTGTGDSQYF. In DNA, the CDR3 is TGTGCCTGTACCGGGACAGGGGATTCACAGTACTTC.

This chain joins TRBV28 and TRBJ2-3; TRBD1 matches at 9 bases. CDR1 and CDR2 (germline): MDHEN, SYDVKM. The CDR3 has 13 residues. The V and J ends lost 6 bases and 14 bases, in that order; junction bases with no gene match: 12. CDR3 sequence reads: CASRNSGGTGLYF. CDR3 nucleotides: TGTGCCAGCAGGAACTCCGGAGGGACAGGGTTGTATTTT.

The genes are TRBV2 and TRBJ1-1; 8 bases are a match to TRBD1. The CDR3 has 12 amino acids. The V gene end was trimmed by 5 bases and the J gene end by 13 bases; junction bases not matched to a gene: 9. Germline CDR1 SNHLY, CDR2 FYNNEI. The CDR3 nucleotides are TGTGCCAGCAGTCCCCAGGGGGCGACGGGTTTCTTT. This encodes CASSPQGATGFF.

The chain carries TRBV19 and TRBJ2-7; 7 bases match TRBD1. The CDR3 sequence is 15 residues long. V lost 2 bases, J lost 4 bases, and 8 bases stayed unmatched. From germline, CDR1 is LNHDA and CDR2 SQIVND (reference sequence). CDR3 DNA: TGTGCCAGTAGTATATCCTCGGGACAGTTATACGAGCAGTACTTC. Translating gives CASSISSGQLYEQYF.

The rearrangement joins TRBV5-1 to TRBJ2-2; 12 bases line up with TRBD2. Germline CDR1 SGHRS, CDR2 YFSETQ. The CDR3 covers 15 residues. The V gene end was trimmed by 1 base and the J gene end by 6 bases; junction bases not matched to a gene: 1. The CDR3 reads CASSLWTSGAGELFF. The CDR3, as DNA: TGCGCCAGCAGCTTGTGGACTAGCGGGGCCGGGGAGCTGTTTTTT.